A selection of T cell receptor beta chains follows, all from one sample in a study of regulatory T cells in long-lasting Graves disease. MiXCR, run by TCRdb on the multiplex PCR reads, gives a single entry per CDR3 protein. The sample has 450,000 to 600,000 distinct CDR3 sequences, 13% seen once. These records were also assigned to another study, of T cells in Graves' hyperthyroidism and ophthalmopathy.

Sample: peripheral blood mononuclear cells (PBMCs), taken at new diagnosis, from a patient treated with antithyroid drugs. The receptors were gathered from a young man with Graves disease. CDR3s include the opening cysteine and the closing phenylalanine or tryptophan. Fields, in order: V gene, J gene, CDR3 protein.

v_call: TRBV5-1
j_call: TRBJ2-7
cdr3_aa: CASSPTSARGYEQYF

v_call: TRBV6-1
j_call: TRBJ2-7
cdr3_aa: CASKQGSFNEQYF

v_call: TRBV5-1
j_call: TRBJ2-5
cdr3_aa: CASSFGQFQETQYF

v_call: TRBV20-1
j_call: TRBJ2-5
cdr3_aa: CSARLIAQETQYF

v_call: TRBV6-2/TRBV6-3
j_call: TRBJ1-3
cdr3_aa: CASSSDRASGNTIYF

v_call: TRBV24-1
j_call: TRBJ2-2
cdr3_aa: CATSRADRGNTGELFF

v_call: TRBV27
j_call: TRBJ2-3
cdr3_aa: CASSLLSGDTQYF

v_call: TRBV5-4
j_call: TRBJ2-1
cdr3_aa: CASSLRAGGPYNEQFF

v_call: TRBV10-3
j_call: TRBJ2-3
cdr3_aa: CAISEDREDTQYF

v_call: TRBV7-2
j_call: TRBJ2-3
cdr3_aa: CASSLADRTSGSFKDTQYF

v_call: TRBV29-1
j_call: TRBJ1-1
cdr3_aa: CSVGAFPRGDTKAFF

v_call: TRBV3-1
j_call: TRBJ2-2
cdr3_aa: CASSPPMESLGPTGELFF

v_call: TRBV2
j_call: TRBJ2-7
cdr3_aa: CASSPGLASEQYF